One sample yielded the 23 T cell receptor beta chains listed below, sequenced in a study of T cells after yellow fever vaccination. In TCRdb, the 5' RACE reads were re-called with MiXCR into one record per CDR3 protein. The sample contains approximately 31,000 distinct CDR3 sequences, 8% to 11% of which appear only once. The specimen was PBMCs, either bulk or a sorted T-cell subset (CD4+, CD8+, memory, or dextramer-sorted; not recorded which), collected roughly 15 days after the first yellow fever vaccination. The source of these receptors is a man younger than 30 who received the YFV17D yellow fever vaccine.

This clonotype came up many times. CDR3 nucleotides: TGTGCCAGCGGGGAGAGATTTGGCAATGAGCAGTTCTTC. Amino acids: CASGERFGNEQFF. This chain links TRBV7-2 with TRBJ2-1; D might be TRBD2 (5 bases). V gave up 8 bases and J gave up 6 bases, with 14 bases separating them. This CDR3 contains 13 residues. Looked up from germline, CDR1 is SGHTA and CDR2 is FQGNSA.

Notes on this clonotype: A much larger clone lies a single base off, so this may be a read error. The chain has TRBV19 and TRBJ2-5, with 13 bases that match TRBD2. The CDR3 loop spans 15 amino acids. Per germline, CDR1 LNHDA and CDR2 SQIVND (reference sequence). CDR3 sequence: CASSLTSGGFETKYF. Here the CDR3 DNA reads TGTGCCAGTAGCTTGACTAGCGGGGGGTTTGAGACCAAGTACTTC.

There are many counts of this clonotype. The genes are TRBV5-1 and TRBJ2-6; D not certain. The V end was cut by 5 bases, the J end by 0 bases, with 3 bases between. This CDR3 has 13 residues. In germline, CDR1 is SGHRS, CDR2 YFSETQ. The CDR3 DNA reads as TGCGCCAGCAGAAGCTCTGGGGCCAACGTCCTGACTTTC. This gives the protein CASRSSGANVLTF.

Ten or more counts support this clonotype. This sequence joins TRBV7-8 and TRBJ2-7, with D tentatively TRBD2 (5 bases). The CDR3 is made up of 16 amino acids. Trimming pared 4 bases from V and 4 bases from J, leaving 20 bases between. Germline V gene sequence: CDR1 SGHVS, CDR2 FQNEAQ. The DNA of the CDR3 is TGTGCCAGCAGCTCACCTGCCTCGAAGGGAGTTTACGAGCAGTACGTC. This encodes CASSSPASKGVYEQYV.

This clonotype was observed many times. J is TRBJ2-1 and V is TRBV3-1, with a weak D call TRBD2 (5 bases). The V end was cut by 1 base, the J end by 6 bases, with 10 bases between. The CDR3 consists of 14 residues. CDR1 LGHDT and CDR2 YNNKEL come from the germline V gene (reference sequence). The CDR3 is CASSQGLEGNEQFF. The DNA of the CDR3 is TGTGCCAGCAGCCAAGGGCTAGAGGGCAATGAGCAGTTCTTC.

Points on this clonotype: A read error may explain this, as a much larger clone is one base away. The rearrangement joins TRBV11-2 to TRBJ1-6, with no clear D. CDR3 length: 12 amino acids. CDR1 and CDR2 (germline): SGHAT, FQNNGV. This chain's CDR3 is CASSLMASHLHF. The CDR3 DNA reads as TGTGCCAGCAGCTTAATGGCCTCACACCTCCACTTT. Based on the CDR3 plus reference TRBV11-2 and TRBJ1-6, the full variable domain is EAGVAQSPRYKIIEKRQSVAFWCNPISGHATLYWYQQILGQGPKLLIQFQNNGVVDDSQLPKDRFSAERLKGVDSTLKIQPAKLEDSAVYLCASSLMASHLHFGNGTRLTVT.

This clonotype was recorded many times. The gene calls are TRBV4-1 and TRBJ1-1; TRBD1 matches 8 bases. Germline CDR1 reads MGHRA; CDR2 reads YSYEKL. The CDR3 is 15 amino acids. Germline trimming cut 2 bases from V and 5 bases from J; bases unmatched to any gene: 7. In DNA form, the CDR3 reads TGCGCCAGCAGCCAACTATACAGGGGGGGAACTGAAGCTTTCTTT. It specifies CASSQLYRGGTEAFF.

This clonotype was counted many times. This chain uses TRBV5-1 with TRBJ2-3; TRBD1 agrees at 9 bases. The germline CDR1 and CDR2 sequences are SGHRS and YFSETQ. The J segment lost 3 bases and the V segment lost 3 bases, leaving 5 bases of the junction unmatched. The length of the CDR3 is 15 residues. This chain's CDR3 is CASSSQDRGTDTQYF. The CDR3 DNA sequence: TGCGCCAGCAGCTCTCAGGACAGGGGTACAGATACGCAGTATTTT. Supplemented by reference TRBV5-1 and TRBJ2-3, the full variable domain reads KAGVTQTPRYLIKTRGQQVTLSCSPISGHRSVSWYQQTPGQGLQFLFEYFSETQRNKGNFPGRFSGRQFSNSRSEMNVSTLELGDSALYLCASSSQDRGTDTQYFGPGTRLTVL.

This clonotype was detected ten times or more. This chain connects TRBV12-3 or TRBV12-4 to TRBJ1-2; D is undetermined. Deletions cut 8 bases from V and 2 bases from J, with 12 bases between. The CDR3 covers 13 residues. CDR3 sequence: CASVMTANYGYTF. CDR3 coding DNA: TGTGCCAGCGTGATGACGGCCAACTATGGCTACACCTTC.

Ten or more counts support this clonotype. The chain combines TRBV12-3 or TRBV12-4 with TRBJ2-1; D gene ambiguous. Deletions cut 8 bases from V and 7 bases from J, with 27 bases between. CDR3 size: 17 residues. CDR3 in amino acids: CASRRGSRTESWNEQFF. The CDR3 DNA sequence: TGTGCCAGCCGCCGAGGATCTCGGACGGAATCGTGGAATGAGCAGTTCTTC.

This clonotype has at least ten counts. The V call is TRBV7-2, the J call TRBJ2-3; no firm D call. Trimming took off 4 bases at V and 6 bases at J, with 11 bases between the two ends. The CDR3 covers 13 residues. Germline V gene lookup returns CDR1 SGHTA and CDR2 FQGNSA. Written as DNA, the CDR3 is TGTGCCAGCAGCTCCCGGGTGGCGGATACGCAGTATTTT. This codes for CASSSRVADTQYF.

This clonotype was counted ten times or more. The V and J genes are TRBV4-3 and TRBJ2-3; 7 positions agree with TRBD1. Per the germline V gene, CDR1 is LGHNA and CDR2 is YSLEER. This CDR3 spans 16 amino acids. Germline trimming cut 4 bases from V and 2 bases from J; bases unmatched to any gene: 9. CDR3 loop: CASSPGTERSTDTQYF. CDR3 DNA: TGCGCCAGCAGCCCTGGGACAGAGCGTTCCACAGATACGCAGTATTTT.

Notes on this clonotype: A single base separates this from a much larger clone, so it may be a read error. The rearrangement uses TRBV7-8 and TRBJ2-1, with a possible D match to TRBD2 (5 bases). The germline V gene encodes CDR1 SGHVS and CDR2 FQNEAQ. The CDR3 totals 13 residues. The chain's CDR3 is CSSSLEGYNEQFF. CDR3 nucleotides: TGTTCCAGCAGCTTAGAGGGCTACAATGAGCAGTTCTTC. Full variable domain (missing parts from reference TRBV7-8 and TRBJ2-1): GAGVSQSPRYKVAKRGQDVALRCDPISGHVSLFWYQQALGQGPEFLTYFQNEAQLDKSGLPSDRFFAERPEGSVSTLKIQRTQQEDSAVYLCSSSLEGYNEQFFGPGTRLTVL.

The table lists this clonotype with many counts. CDR3 protein: CASSWGGYSTDTQYF. The CDR3 DNA is TGTGCCAGCAGCTGGGGAGGTTATAGCACAGATACGCAGTATTTT. V is TRBV12-3 or TRBV12-4 and J is TRBJ2-3; weak D call: TRBD2 (6 bases). Trimming pared 6 bases from V and 0 bases from J, leaving 13 bases between. The CDR3 runs 15 residues.

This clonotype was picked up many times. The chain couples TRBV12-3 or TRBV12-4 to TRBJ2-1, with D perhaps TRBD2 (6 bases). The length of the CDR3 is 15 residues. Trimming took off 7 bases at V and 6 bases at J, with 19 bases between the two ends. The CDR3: CASTRAGAEGNEQFF. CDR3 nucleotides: TGTGCCAGCACTCGAGCCGGGGCGGAGGGCAATGAGCAGTTCTTC.

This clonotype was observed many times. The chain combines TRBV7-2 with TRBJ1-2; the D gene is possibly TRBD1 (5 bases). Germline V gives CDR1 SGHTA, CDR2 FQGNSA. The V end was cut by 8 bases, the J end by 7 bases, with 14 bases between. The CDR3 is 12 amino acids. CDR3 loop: CASWRGEGGYTF. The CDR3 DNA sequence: TGTGCCAGCTGGCGGGGGGAGGGTGGCTACACCTTC.

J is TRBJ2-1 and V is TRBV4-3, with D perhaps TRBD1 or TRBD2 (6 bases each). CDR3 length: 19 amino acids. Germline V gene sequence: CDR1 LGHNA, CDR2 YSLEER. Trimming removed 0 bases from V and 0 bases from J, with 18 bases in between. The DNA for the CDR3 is TGCGCCAGCAGCCAAGATTTAACGGGGGCCCCTAGCTCCTACAATGAGCAGTTCTTC. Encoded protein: CASSQDLTGAPSSYNEQFF.

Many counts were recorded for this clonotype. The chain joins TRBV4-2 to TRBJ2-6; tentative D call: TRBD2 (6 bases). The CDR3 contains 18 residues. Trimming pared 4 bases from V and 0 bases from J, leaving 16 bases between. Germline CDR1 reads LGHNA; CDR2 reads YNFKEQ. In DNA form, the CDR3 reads TGTGCCAGCAGCCTAGCTCCGGGACTGAGCTCTGGGGCCAACGTCCTGACTTTC. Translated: CASSLAPGLSSGANVLTF.

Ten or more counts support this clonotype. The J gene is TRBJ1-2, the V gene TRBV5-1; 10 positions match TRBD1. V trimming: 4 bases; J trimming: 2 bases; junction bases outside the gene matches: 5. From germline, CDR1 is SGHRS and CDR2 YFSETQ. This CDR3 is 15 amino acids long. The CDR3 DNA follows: TGCGCCAGCAGCAGAGACAGGGGGCAGAACTATGGCTACACCTTC. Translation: CASSRDRGQNYGYTF.

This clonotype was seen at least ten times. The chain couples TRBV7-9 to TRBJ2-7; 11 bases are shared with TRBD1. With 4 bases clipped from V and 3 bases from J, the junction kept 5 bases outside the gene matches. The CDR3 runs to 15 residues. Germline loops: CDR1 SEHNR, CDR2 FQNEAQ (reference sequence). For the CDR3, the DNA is TGTGCCAGCAGCTCGCCGGGACAGGGGGACTACGAGCAGTACTTC. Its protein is CASSSPGQGDYEQYF.

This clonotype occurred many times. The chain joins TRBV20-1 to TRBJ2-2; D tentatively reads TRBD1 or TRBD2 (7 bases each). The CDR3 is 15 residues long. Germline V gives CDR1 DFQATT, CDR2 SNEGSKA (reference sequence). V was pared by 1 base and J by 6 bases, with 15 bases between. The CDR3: CSARAGGGQSGELFF. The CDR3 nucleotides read TGCAGTGCTAGAGCAGGGGGAGGGCAATCCGGGGAGCTGTTTTTT.

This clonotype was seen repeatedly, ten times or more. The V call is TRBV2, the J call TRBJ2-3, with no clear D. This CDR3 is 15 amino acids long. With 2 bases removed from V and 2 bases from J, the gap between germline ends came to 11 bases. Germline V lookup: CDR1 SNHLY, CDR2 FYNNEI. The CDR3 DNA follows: TGTGCCAGCAGTGAAAGGGCTACAACCACAGATACGCAGTATTTT. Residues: CASSERATTTDTQYF. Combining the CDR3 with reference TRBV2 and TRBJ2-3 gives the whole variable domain EPEVTQTPSHQVTQMGQEVILRCVPISNHLYFYWYRQILGQKVEFLVSFYNNEISEKSEIFDDQFSVERPDGSNFTLKIRSTKLEDSAMYFCASSERATTTDTQYFGPGTRLTVL.

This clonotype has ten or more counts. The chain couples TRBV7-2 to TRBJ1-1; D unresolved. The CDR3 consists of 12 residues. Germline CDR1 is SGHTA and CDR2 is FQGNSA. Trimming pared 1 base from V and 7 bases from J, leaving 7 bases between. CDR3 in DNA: TGTGCCAGCAGCTTAGTACTCAATGAAGCTTTCTTT. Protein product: CASSLVLNEAFF.